The following is a TCR beta chain sequence with its context. This sample stems from a study of blood T cell repertoires in COVID-19. Study as a whole: PBMCs, B-cell-depleted T cells, or T cells provided the cDNA or gDNA that made up the material.

In the authors' methods: Researchers report that nucleated cell counts were estimated from reference gene primer amplification. TCRdb's table, derived via immunoSEQ multiplex PCR, lists solely in-frame clones and lacks some. V and J calls plus clone size are reproduced from that table; the DNA served to infer D and trimming. The sample shows 180,000 or so clones, roughly 86% of them seen only once. The germline V gene encodes CDR1 GTSNPN and CDR2 SVGIG (reference sequence). V trimming: 5 bases; J trimming: 4 bases; junction bases outside the gene matches: 14. This CDR3 has 16 amino acids. The sequenced sample was peripheral blood. This TCR derives from a man in his 70s with acute or convalescent COVID-19. This chain joins TRBV30 and TRBJ1-2, with 9 bases matching TRBD1. The CDR3 sequence is CAWVYRTGENPYGYTF. As DNA, the CDR3 is TGTGCCTGGGTCTACCGGACAGGGGAGAATCCCTATGGCTACACCTTC.